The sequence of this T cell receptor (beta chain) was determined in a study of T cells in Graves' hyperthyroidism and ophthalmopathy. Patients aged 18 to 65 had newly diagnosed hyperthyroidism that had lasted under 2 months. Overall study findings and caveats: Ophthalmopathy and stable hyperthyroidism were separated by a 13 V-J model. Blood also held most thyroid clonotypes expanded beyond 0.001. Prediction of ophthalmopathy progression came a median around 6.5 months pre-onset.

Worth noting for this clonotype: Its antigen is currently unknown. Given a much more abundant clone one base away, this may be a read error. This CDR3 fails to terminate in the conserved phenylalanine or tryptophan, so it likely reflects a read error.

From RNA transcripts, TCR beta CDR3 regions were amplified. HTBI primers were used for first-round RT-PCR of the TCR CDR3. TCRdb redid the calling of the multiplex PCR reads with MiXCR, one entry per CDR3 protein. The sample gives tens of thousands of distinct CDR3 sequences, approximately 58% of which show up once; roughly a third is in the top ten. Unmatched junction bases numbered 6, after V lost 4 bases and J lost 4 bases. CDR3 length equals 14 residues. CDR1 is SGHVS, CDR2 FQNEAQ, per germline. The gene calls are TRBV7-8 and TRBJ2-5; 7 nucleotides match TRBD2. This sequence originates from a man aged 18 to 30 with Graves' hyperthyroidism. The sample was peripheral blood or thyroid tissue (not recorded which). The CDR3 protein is CASSSYRGRETQYL. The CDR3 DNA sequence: TGTGCCAGCAGCTCTTACCGCGGGAGAGAGACCCAGTACCTC.